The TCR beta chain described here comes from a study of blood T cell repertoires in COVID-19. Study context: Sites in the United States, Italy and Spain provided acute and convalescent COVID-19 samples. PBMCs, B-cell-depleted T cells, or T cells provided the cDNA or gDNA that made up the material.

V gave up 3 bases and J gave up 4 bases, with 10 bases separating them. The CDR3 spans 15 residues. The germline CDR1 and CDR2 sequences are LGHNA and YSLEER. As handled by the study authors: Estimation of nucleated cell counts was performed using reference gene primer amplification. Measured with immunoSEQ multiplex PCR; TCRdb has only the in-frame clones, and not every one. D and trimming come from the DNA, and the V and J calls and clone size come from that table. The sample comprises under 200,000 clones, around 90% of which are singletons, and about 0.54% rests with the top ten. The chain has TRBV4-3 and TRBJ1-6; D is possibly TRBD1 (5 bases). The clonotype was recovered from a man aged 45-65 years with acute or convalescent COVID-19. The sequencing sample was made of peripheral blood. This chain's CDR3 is CASSQADRYNSPLHF. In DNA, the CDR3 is TGCGCCAGCAGCCAGGCCGACAGATATAATTCACCCCTCCACTTT.